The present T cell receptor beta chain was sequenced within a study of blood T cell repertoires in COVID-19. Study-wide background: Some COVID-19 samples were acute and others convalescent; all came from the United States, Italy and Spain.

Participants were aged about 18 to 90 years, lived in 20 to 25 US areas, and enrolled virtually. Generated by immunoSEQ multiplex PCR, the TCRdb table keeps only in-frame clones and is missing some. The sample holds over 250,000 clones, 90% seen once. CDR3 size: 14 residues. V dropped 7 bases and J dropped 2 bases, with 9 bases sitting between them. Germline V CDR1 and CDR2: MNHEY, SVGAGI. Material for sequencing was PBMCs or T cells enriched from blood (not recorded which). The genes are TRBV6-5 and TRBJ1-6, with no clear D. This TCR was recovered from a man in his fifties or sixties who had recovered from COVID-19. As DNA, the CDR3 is TGTGCCAGCATGAGGGTAGCCTATAATTCACCCCTCCACTTT. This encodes CASMRVAYNSPLHF.